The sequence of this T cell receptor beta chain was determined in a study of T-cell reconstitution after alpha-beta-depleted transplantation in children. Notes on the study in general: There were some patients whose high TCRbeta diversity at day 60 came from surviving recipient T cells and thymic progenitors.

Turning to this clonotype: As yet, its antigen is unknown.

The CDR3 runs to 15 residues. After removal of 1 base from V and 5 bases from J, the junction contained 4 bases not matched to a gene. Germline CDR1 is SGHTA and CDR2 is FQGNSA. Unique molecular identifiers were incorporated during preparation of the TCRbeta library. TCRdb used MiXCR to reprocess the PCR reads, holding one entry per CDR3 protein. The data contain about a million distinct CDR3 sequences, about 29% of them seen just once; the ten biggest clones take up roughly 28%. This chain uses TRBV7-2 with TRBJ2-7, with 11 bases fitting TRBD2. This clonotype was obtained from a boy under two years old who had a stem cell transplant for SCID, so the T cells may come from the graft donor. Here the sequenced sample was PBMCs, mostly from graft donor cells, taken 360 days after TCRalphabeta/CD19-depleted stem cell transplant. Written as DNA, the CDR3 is TGTGCCAGCAGCTTAGGGGTAGCGGGGGGGGACGAGCAGTACTTC. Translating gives CASSLGVAGGDEQYF.